This T cell receptor beta chain was documented in a study of early T cells in non-severe SARS-CoV-2 infection. Study-level information: The authors sequenced bulk RNA from unsorted whole blood, leaving chains unpaired.

Notes on the study in general: The matching step, a VDJdb search, favored anti-spike CD8 responses and missed private and CD4 specificities.

Unique molecular identifiers were attached to individual cDNA molecules. MiXCR was run by TCRdb on the 5' RACE reads, yielding one entry per CDR3 protein. This table has nearly 55,000 distinct CDR3 sequences, about 7.7% appearing once. Trimming left V 2 bases short and J 2 bases short, with 6 bases between. Germline CDR1 reads SGHAT; CDR2 reads FQDESV (reference sequence). The CDR3 sequence is 13 residues long. This clonotype was seen at least ten times. Its antigen is not known. Sample: whole blood, taken at baseline. The sequence was obtained from an adult who was a healthcare worker with PCR-confirmed SARS-CoV-2 infection or an uninfected control (not recorded which). V gene TRBV11-1 combines with J gene TRBJ1-1, with unresolved D. CDR3 region: CASSLIFNTEAFF. The CDR3 DNA reads as TGTGCCAGCAGCTTAATTTTCAACACTGAAGCTTTCTTT.